The clone carrying this T cell receptor beta chain has more than one count but fewer than ten. Its specificity is not known. The data derive from a study of identical twins. Study outcomes and limitations: Researchers reported excess low generation probability among twin-shared out-of-frame alpha sequences.

V lost 4 bases to trimming and J lost 4 bases, with 14 bases between them. Germline V CDR1 and CDR2: SGHAT, FQDESV (reference sequence). This CDR3 is 14 amino acids long. Using its own MiXCR run on the 5' RACE reads, TCRdb lists one record per CDR3 protein. The data contain 1,800,000 or so distinct CDR3 sequences, about 31% of them singletons. This chain joins TRBV11-1 and TRBJ2-7; D may be TRBD1 or TRBD2 (5 bases each). This sequence was found in a newborn girl in good health. Sequenced: cord blood. The CDR3 region is CASSSGPIQYEQYF. CDR3 in DNA: TGTGCCAGCAGCTCGGGACCAATCCAGTACGAGCAGTACTTC.